The 27 T cell receptor beta chains given below trace back to one sample, sequenced in a study of shared clonotypes between healthy human individuals. Selected positively for CCR7 and CD45RO-negative, naive CD8 cells excluded terminally differentiated effector memory CD45RA+ cells. Assay: immunoSEQ multiplex PCR; the TCRdb copy retains only in-frame clones and omits some. The sample yields about 580,000 clones, 95% to 98% seen once. Sequenced input: naive CD8+ T cells sorted from blood. The receptors derive from a man aged 25-40 years in good health.

V usage is TRBV9 and J usage is TRBJ2-2; perhaps TRBD1 as D (6 bases). V was pared by 5 bases and J by 6 bases, with 17 bases between. The germline CDR1 and CDR2 sequences are SGDLS and YYNGEE. The CDR3 consists of 15 residues. DNA for the CDR3: TGTGCCAGCAGAGGGGAGTCAGGGGCAGCCGGGGAGCTGTTTTTT. This encodes CASRGESGAAGELFF.

The chain combines TRBV2 with TRBJ2-7, with a tentative D call TRBD2 (6 bases). The CDR3 has 16 residues. Germline V gene lookup returns CDR1 SNHLY and CDR2 FYNNEI. V shed 3 bases and J shed 0 bases, with 15 bases lying between them. CDR3 coding DNA: TGTGCCAGCAGTGATCAGGGAGGAGACAGCTCCTACGAGCAGTACTTC. This sequence encodes CASSDQGGDSSYEQYF.

The chain carries TRBV5-4 and TRBJ2-5; D might be TRBD2 (6 bases). This CDR3 has 17 residues. Germline loops: CDR1 SGHNT, CDR2 YYREEE (reference sequence). Trimming shortened V by 0 bases and J by 0 bases, and 15 bases separated the two germline ends. CDR3 bases: TGTGCCAGCAGCTTGGATGTTTCGGGGGATTACCAAGAGACCCAGTACTTC. The encoded protein is CASSLDVSGDYQETQYF.

V gene TRBV2 combines with J gene TRBJ2-7, with D possibly called TRBD1 or TRBD2 (6 bases each). This CDR3 spans 16 amino acids. Trimming pared 1 base from V and 5 bases from J, leaving 18 bases between. Germline CDR1 SNHLY, CDR2 FYNNEI. The CDR3 DNA sequence: TGTGCCAGCAGTGAAGAGTGGGGGGCGAAGTATGACGAGCAGTACTTC. It encodes CASSEEWGAKYDEQYF.

The DNA of the CDR3 is TGTGCCAGCAGCTCATATCGGACTAGCGGGGGCAATGAGCAGTTCTTC. Residues: CASSSYRTSGGNEQFF. The rearrangement links TRBV7-8 to TRBJ2-1; 13 nucleotides agree with TRBD2. Trimming removed 4 bases from V and 6 bases from J; junction bases left unmatched: 6. Germline V gene lookup returns CDR1 SGHVS and CDR2 FQNEAQ. This CDR3 comprises 16 residues.

This clone was seen once. The V gene is TRBV4-1, the J gene TRBJ2-2, with D possibly matching TRBD1 (6 bases). V was pared by 2 bases and J by 4 bases, with 20 bases between. Germline V CDR1 and CDR2: MGHRA, YSYEKL. The CDR3 is made up of 18 amino acids. The CDR3 DNA follows: TGCGCCAGCAGCCAACTAGGGACCAATGGGGGCGGCACCGGGGAGCTGTTTTTT. Amino acids: CASSQLGTNGGGTGELFF.

This clone was seen just once. V gene TRBV9 combines with J gene TRBJ2-3; 7 nucleotides align to TRBD2. The germline V gene has CDR1 SGDLS and CDR2 YYNGEE. The CDR3 loop spans 16 amino acids. The V gene end was trimmed by 0 bases and the J gene end by 0 bases; junction bases not matched to a gene: 4. CDR3 coding DNA: TGTGCCAGCAGCGTAGCCGGGCGGGAGAGCACAGATACGCAGTATTTT. Protein product: CASSVAGRESTDTQYF.

V gene TRBV6-5 combines with J gene TRBJ2-3; TRBD2 matches 10 bases. CDR3 length equals 15 residues. Germline V gene data show CDR1 as MNHEY and CDR2 as SVGAGI. Unmatched junction bases numbered 2, after V lost 4 bases and J lost 1 base. The CDR3 is CASSSGTSGTDTQYF. Written as DNA, the CDR3 is TGTGCCAGCAGTTCCGGGACTAGCGGCACAGATACGCAGTATTTT.

Points on this clone: Other DNA sequences within the sample encode an identical CDR3. The V call is TRBV6-5, the J call TRBJ1-1; D uncertain. V lost 2 bases and J 0 bases, leaving 4 bases between the germline ends. This CDR3 is built from 13 residues. Germline CDR1 MNHEY, CDR2 SVGAGI. The chain's CDR3 is CASSYSLNTEAFF. CDR3 nucleotides: TGTGCCAGCAGTTACAGTCTGAACACTGAAGCTTTCTTT.

This chain joins TRBV27 and TRBJ1-4; 7 positions agree with TRBD1. The CDR3 spans 14 residues. Germline loops: CDR1 MNHEY, CDR2 SMNVEV (reference sequence). The V and J ends lost 8 bases and 6 bases, in that order; junction bases with no gene match: 9. Here the CDR3 DNA reads TGTGCCAGCGCTCCGGGACAGTACCATGAAAAACTGTTTTTT. This encodes CASAPGQYHEKLFF.

This rearrangement joins TRBV7-9 to TRBJ2-3; D call uncertain. The length of the CDR3 is 15 residues. Deletions cut 3 bases from V and 3 bases from J, with 13 bases between. Germline-derived CDR1 and CDR2 are SEHNR and FQNEAQ (reference sequence). Written as DNA, the CDR3 is TGTGCCAGCAGCTTCATAGGCCGGCTGACAGATACGCAGTATTTT. This gives the protein CASSFIGRLTDTQYF.

V is TRBV6-1 and J is TRBJ2-1; D is undetermined. Trimming removed 5 bases from V and 6 bases from J, with 17 bases in between. The CDR3 spans 15 residues. CDR1 and CDR2 from the germline V gene are MNHNS and SASEGT. The CDR3 DNA follows: TGTGCCAGCAGTTCCATTTCCTCGGAGCCCAATGAGCAGTTCTTC. Amino acid sequence: CASSSISSEPNEQFF.

The chain links TRBV29-1 to TRBJ2-1; the match to TRBD2 covers 10 bases. In germline, CDR1 is SQVTM, CDR2 ANQGSEA. The CDR3 sequence is 15 residues long. V gave up 7 bases and J gave up 8 bases; unmatched junction bases: 14. The CDR3 sequence: CSAKQALAGVYEQFF. The CDR3 DNA follows: TGCAGCGCTAAACAGGCTCTAGCGGGAGTCTATGAGCAGTTCTTC.

The chain uses TRBV19 and TRBJ2-1; the match to TRBD2 covers 7 bases. V was pared by 6 bases and J by 1 base, with 9 bases of the junction left unmatched. This CDR3 contains 16 residues. Germline-derived CDR1 and CDR2 are LNHDA and SQIVND (reference sequence). CDR3 bases: TGTGCCAGTAGCACCATTGGCGGGAGTTCCTACAATGAGCAGTTCTTC. Its translation: CASSTIGGSSYNEQFF.

The chain uses TRBV7-9 and TRBJ1-3, with D hard to call. The V gene's germline CDR1 is SEHNR and CDR2 FQNEAQ (reference sequence). The V and J ends lost 5 bases and 0 bases respectively, with 8 bases between them. CDR3 length: 14 amino acids. The CDR3 DNA reads TGTGCCAGCAGCACGGATACCTCTGGAAACACCATATATTTT. Residues: CASSTDTSGNTIYF.

This clone has a single count. The V and J genes are TRBV19 and TRBJ2-1; D might be TRBD2 (6 bases). V shed 7 bases and J shed 6 bases, with 16 bases lying between them. The CDR3 length is 14 residues. Per the germline V gene, CDR1 is LNHDA and CDR2 is SQIVND (reference sequence). The CDR3 protein is CASNAGLGGNEQFF. The CDR3 DNA sequence: TGTGCCAGTAATGCGGGACTGGGTGGCAATGAGCAGTTCTTC.

This sequence joins TRBV9 and TRBJ2-3; no clear D gene. Per germline, CDR1 SGDLS and CDR2 YYNGEE. Between the trimmed V and J ends, which lost 0 bases and 1 base, there was a span of 9 bases. The CDR3 spans 15 residues. The CDR3 region is CASSVGWAGTDTQYF. The CDR3 bases are TGTGCCAGCAGCGTAGGCTGGGCCGGCACAGATACGCAGTATTTT. Full variable domain (missing parts from reference TRBV9 and TRBJ2-3): DSGVTQTPKHLITATGQRVTLRCSPRSGDLSVYWYQQSLDQGLQFLIQYYNGEERAKGNILERFSAQQFPDLHSELNLSSLELGDSALYFCASSVGWAGTDTQYFGPGTRLTVL.

This clone has a single count. The CDR3: CASSLVGTSYNEQFF. The CDR3 DNA reads TGTGCCAGCAGTTTAGTAGGAACCTCCTACAATGAGCAGTTCTTC. The V gene is TRBV27, the J gene TRBJ2-1; no clear D. The CDR3 has 15 amino acids. The germline CDR1 and CDR2 sequences are MNHEY and SMNVEV (reference sequence). V dropped 2 bases and J dropped 0 bases, with 8 bases sitting between them.

This clone was recorded once. The CDR3 protein is CATSNPGTGELFF. The DNA for the CDR3 is TGTGCCACCAGCAACCCAGGGACCGGGGAGCTGTTTTTT. This chain connects TRBV15 to TRBJ2-2; D is possibly TRBD1 (5 bases). The germline CDR1 and CDR2 sequences are LNHNV and YYDKDF (reference sequence). This CDR3 is built from 13 residues. Deletions cut 4 bases from V and 5 bases from J, with 8 bases between.

The chain carries TRBV27 and TRBJ2-7, with no clear D. CDR1 is MNHEY and CDR2 is SMNVEV in the germline V gene (reference sequence). Trimming cost V 8 bases and J 2 bases, with 13 bases left between them. The CDR3 runs 13 residues. The CDR3 bases are TGTGCCAGCGGGTTAGGCACCACCTACGAGCAGTACTTC. It specifies CASGLGTTYEQYF.

This chain links TRBV11-2 with TRBJ2-7; D gene ambiguous. The CDR3 runs to 15 residues. V lost 4 bases and J 2 bases, leaving 15 bases between the germline ends. Germline-derived CDR1 and CDR2 are SGHAT and FQNNGV. CDR3 DNA: TGTGCCAGCAGCTACCGTTGGCAGGTACCCTACGAGCAGTACTTC. Amino acids: CASSYRWQVPYEQYF.

The V and J genes are TRBV19 and TRBJ1-1, with unresolved D. CDR1 is LNHDA and CDR2 is SQIVND in the germline V gene (reference sequence). V was cut by 5 bases and J by 4 bases, with 11 bases left in between. There are 13 residues in the CDR3. CDR3 protein: CASSSREGTEAFF. DNA for the CDR3: TGTGCCAGTAGTTCCCGTGAAGGCACTGAAGCTTTCTTT. Full variable domain (outside the CDR3, taken from reference TRBV19 and TRBJ1-1): DGGITQSPKYLFRKEGQNVTLSCEQNLNHDAMYWYRQDPGQGLRLIYYSQIVNDFQKGDIAEGYSVSREKKESFPLTVTSAQKNPTAFYLCASSSREGTEAFFGQGTRLTVV.

The V and J genes are TRBV15 and TRBJ2-1; tentatively, D is TRBD1 (6 bases). V was clipped by 4 bases and J by 0 bases, with 13 bases between them. The CDR3 contains 16 residues. The germline V gene encodes CDR1 LNHNV and CDR2 YYDKDF (reference sequence). The CDR3 bases are TGTGCCACCAGCACCAAGGCAGGGGACTCCTACAATGAGCAGTTCTTC. Its protein is CATSTKAGDSYNEQFF.

The rearrangement uses TRBV25-1 and TRBJ2-1; D remains ambiguous. CDR3 length equals 15 residues. V was shortened by 0 bases and J by 5 bases, with 11 bases between the two germline ends. Per germline, CDR1 MGHDK and CDR2 SYGVNS. This CDR3 is CASSEYERANNEQFF. The DNA for the CDR3 is TGTGCCAGCAGTGAATACGAGCGAGCCAACAATGAGCAGTTCTTC.

J is TRBJ1-2 and V is TRBV5-5, with D perhaps TRBD1 (5 bases). Germline V gene sequence: CDR1 SGHKS, CDR2 YYEKEE (reference sequence). The ends were cut back, 2 bases at V and 9 bases at J, with 17 bases in the middle. The length of the CDR3 is 14 residues. CDR3 protein: CASSFLVGDQSYTF. CDR3 DNA sequence: TGTGCCAGCAGCTTTTTGGTGGGGGATCAGAGCTACACCTTC.

The gene calls are TRBV4-3 and TRBJ2-1; D unclear. V was shortened by 0 bases and J by 6 bases, with 12 bases between the two germline ends. CDR1 is LGHNA and CDR2 is YSLEER in the germline V gene. The CDR3 spans 15 residues. As DNA, the CDR3 is TGCGCCAGCAGCCAAGATGGTAGCTCATTCAATGAGCAGTTCTTC. Translated, it gives CASSQDGSSFNEQFF.

The genes are TRBV13 and TRBJ2-7; no firm D call. V dropped 0 bases and J dropped 4 bases, with 13 bases sitting between them. The CDR3 consists of 15 residues. Germline assignment: CDR1 PRHDT and CDR2 FYEKMQ (reference sequence). The DNA of the CDR3 is TGTGCCAGCAGCTTAGGCCTGGACGGAAAGTACGAGCAGTACTTC. Residues: CASSLGLDGKYEQYF.